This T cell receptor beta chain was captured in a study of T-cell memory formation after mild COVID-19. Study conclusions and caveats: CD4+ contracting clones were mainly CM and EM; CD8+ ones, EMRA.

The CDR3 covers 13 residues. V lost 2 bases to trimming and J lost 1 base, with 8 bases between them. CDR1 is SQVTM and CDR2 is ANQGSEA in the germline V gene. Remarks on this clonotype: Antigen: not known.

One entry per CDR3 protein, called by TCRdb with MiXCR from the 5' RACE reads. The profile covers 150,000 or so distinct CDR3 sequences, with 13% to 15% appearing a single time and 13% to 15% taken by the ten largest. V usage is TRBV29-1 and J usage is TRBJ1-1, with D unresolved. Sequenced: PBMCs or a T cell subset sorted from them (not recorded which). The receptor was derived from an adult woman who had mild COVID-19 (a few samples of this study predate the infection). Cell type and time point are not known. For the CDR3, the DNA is TGCAGCGTTGAAACAGTGGAGAACACTGAAGCTTTCTTT. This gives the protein CSVETVENTEAFF. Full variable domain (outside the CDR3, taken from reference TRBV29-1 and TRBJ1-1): SAVISQKPSRDICQRGTSLTIQCQVDSQVTMMFWYRQQPGQSLTLIATANQGSEATYESGFVIDKFPISRPNLTFSTLTVSNMSPEDSSIYLCSVETVENTEAFFGQGTRLTVV.